This passage covers 17 T cell receptor beta chains from one sample sequenced in a study of cytomegalovirus exposure and HLA in healthy donors. Both 60 Vbeta primers and 13 Jbeta primers went into the PCR. Sequencing used immunoSEQ multiplex PCR; TCRdb keeps in-frame clones, though not all of them. Here the sample table reports 50,000 to 80,000 clones. The sequenced sample was PBMCs. The receptor source for this set is a woman younger than 35 in good health and CMV-seronegative.

The genes are TRBV7-9 and TRBJ1-1; D gene uncertain. Germline CDR1 is SEHNR and CDR2 is FQNEAQ (reference sequence). Trimming pared 5 bases from V and 1 base from J, leaving 11 bases between. The CDR3 is 14 amino acids. The CDR3 DNA reads as TGTGCCAGCAGCCGCCTCCAACAGAACACTGAAGCTTTCTTT. Protein sequence: CASSRLQQNTEAFF.

This sequence joins TRBV30 and TRBJ2-1, with D possibly TRBD1 on 5 matching bases. The CDR3 loop spans 16 amino acids. V lost 2 bases to trimming and J lost 5 bases, with 19 bases between them. Germline values: CDR1 GTSNPN, CDR2 SVGIG (reference sequence). The CDR3 reads CAWSYLQGETDNEQFF. The CDR3 DNA is TGTGCCTGGAGTTATCTGCAGGGCGAGACCGACAATGAGCAGTTCTTC.

The chain links TRBV30 to TRBJ2-7, with D possibly TRBD1 on 5 matching bases. V lost 0 bases and J lost 7, with 16 bases in between. CDR1 GTSNPN and CDR2 SVGIG come from the germline V gene (reference sequence). This CDR3 comprises 14 residues. The CDR3: CAWSVQAGSGEQYF. The CDR3 nucleotides read TGTGCCTGGAGTGTACAGGCAGGGTCGGGTGAGCAGTACTTC. The whole variable domain, filled in from reference TRBV30 and TRBJ2-7, reads SQTIHQWPATLVQPVGSPLSLECTVEGTSNPNLYWYRQAAGRGLQLLFYSVGIGQISSEVPQNLSASRPQDRQFILSSKKLLLSDSGFYLCAWSVQAGSGEQYFGPGTRLTVT.

The CDR3 region has the DNA TGTGCCAGCAGAGCTAGCGGGGGGGCGTTGGAGACCCAGTACTTC. It specifies CASRASGGALETQYF. The chain carries TRBV2 and TRBJ2-5; 12 bases match TRBD2. Germline CDR1 is SNHLY and CDR2 is FYNNEI. CDR3 length equals 15 residues. Trimming removed 6 bases from V and 5 bases from J; junction bases left unmatched: 7.

This sequence joins TRBV5-1 and TRBJ1-2; D is undetermined. The germline gives CDR1 SGHRS, CDR2 YFSETQ. CDR3 length: 14 amino acids. V shed 4 bases and J shed 2 bases, with 12 bases lying between them. The CDR3 loop reads CASSRTAVNYGYTF. The CDR3 DNA reads TGCGCCAGCAGCCGTACAGCCGTAAACTATGGCTACACCTTC.

The chain uses TRBV7-9 and TRBJ1-1; D unresolved. The CDR3 has 13 amino acids. CDR1 is SEHNR, CDR2 FQNEAQ, per germline (reference sequence). Between the trimmed V and J ends, which lost 6 bases and 1 base, there was a span of 9 bases. The CDR3 DNA follows: TGTGCCAGCAGGAACCCTAGGAACACTGAAGCTTTCTTT. It codes for CASRNPRNTEAFF.

The rearrangement joins TRBV29-1 to TRBJ1-2; possible D gene TRBD1, 6 bases. This CDR3 contains 14 residues. V shed 2 bases and J shed 6 bases, with 16 bases lying between them. Germline values: CDR1 SQVTM, CDR2 ANQGSEA. In nucleotides, the CDR3 is TGCAGCGTTGAACTGGGGAGGGGGGGTGATGGCTACACCTTC. As protein: CSVELGRGGDGYTF.

V gene TRBV4-2 combines with J gene TRBJ2-7; 13 nucleotides align to TRBD2. Germline V gives CDR1 LGHNA, CDR2 YNFKEQ. Unmatched junction bases numbered 7, after V lost 3 bases and J lost 2 bases. The CDR3 runs 17 residues. In DNA form, the CDR3 reads TGTGCCAGCAGCCAGGAATCGGGACTAGCGGGGCCCTACGAGCAGTACTTC. It yields the protein CASSQESGLAGPYEQYF.

This chain joins TRBV6-5 and TRBJ2-7; 9 nucleotides align to TRBD1. The CDR3 contains 13 residues. Trimming removed 2 bases from V and 5 bases from J; junction bases left unmatched: 1. Per germline, CDR1 MNHEY and CDR2 SVGAGI. CDR3 DNA: TGTGCCAGCAGTTACCGGGACAGGGACGAGCAGTACTTC. The encoded protein is CASSYRDRDEQYF.

The gene calls are TRBV29-1 and TRBJ2-5, with TRBD1 matching over 7 bases. The CDR3 is made up of 11 amino acids. V gave up 8 bases and J gave up 5 bases; unmatched junction bases: 5. Germline lookup yields CDR1 SQVTM and CDR2 ANQGSEA. The CDR3 spells CSSTGVETQYF. The CDR3 DNA follows: TGCAGCTCAACAGGGGTGGAGACCCAGTACTTC.

V and J are TRBV16 and TRBJ1-2; 8 bases fit TRBD1. The CDR3 is 15 residues long. The germline V gene has CDR1 KGHSY and CDR2 FQNENV. Trimming removed 1 base from V and 6 bases from J; junction bases left unmatched: 7. Here the CDR3 DNA reads TGTGCCAGCAGCCAATTGACAGGGGTTGGGGATGGCTACACCTTC. Translating it yields CASSQLTGVGDGYTF.

The CDR3 here is CASSQTGYQETQYF. The DNA of the CDR3 is TGTGCCAGCAGTCAGACAGGTTACCAAGAGACCCAGTACTTC. The J gene is TRBJ2-5, the V gene TRBV6-5, with D possibly matching TRBD1 (6 bases). The length of the CDR3 is 14 residues. Looked up from germline, CDR1 is MNHEY and CDR2 is SVGAGI. Trimming removed 5 bases from V and 0 bases from J, with 10 bases in between.

The J gene is TRBJ2-6, the V gene TRBV5-4; TRBD2 agrees at 7 bases. The CDR3 contains 18 residues. Germline lookup yields CDR1 SGHNT and CDR2 YYREEE (reference sequence). With 0 bases clipped from V and 0 bases from J, the junction kept 6 bases outside the gene matches. CDR3 DNA sequence: TGTGCCAGCAGCTTGGCGGGAGGATACGCCTCTGGGGCCAACGTCCTGACTTTC. It translates to CASSLAGGYASGANVLTF.

This rearrangement joins TRBV5-4 to TRBJ1-4; D is possibly TRBD1 (6 bases). The germline V gene has CDR1 SGHNT and CDR2 YYREEE (reference sequence). The CDR3 has 15 residues. V was clipped by 1 base and J by 8 bases, with 15 bases between them. The CDR3 bases are TGTGCCAGCAGCTTGCGGGCGGGGGGGCACGAAAAACTGTTTTTT. It encodes CASSLRAGGHEKLFF.

This chain joins TRBV4-1 and TRBJ2-2; weak D call: TRBD1 (5 bases). CDR3 length: 13 residues. V lost 4 bases and J 6 bases, leaving 9 bases between the germline ends. Germline CDR1 reads MGHRA; CDR2 reads YSYEKL. DNA of the CDR3: TGCGCCAGCAGCCTTAGGGGTCCCGGGGAGCTGTTTTTT. This gives the protein CASSLRGPGELFF.

Its frequency marks this clone as large. The chain employs TRBV28 and TRBJ1-6; D possibly corresponds to TRBD1 (5 bases). Per the germline V gene, CDR1 is MDHEN and CDR2 is SYDVKM. The CDR3 sequence is 16 residues long. Trimming pared 4 bases from V and 0 bases from J, leaving 10 bases between. CDR3 coding DNA: TGTGCCAGCAGTTGGGGGGGGAACTCCTATAATTCACCCCTCCACTTT. Translated, it gives CASSWGGNSYNSPLHF.

The rearrangement links TRBV9 to TRBJ1-2; D gene ambiguous. The germline V gene has CDR1 SGDLS and CDR2 YYNGEE. V lost 2 bases and J 9 bases, leaving 20 bases between the germline ends. This CDR3 contains 15 residues. The CDR3 loop is CASSVEAGDLGSYTF. The CDR3 coding sequence is TGTGCCAGCAGCGTCGAGGCCGGGGATCTAGGTAGCTACACCTTC.